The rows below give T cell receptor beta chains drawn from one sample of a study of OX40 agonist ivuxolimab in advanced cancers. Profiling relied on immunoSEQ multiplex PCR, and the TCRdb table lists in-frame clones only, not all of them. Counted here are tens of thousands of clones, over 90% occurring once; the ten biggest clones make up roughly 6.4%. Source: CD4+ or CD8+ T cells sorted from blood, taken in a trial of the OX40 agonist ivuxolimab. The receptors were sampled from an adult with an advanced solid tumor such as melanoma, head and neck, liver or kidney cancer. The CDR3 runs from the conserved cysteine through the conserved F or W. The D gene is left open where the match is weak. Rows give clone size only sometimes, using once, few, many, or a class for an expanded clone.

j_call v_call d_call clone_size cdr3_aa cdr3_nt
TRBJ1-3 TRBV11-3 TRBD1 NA CASSSGTADSGNTIYF TGTGCCAGCAGCTCCGGGACAGCAGACTCTGGAAACACCATATATTTT
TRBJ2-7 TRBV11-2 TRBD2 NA CASSLGTSGPSSYEQYF TGTGCCAGCAGCTTAGGAACTAGCGGGCCGAGCTCCTACGAGCAGTACTTC
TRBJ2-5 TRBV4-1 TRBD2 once CASSQVLGSREGLRETQYF TGCGCCAGCAGCCAAGTCTTAGGTTCGCGGGAGGGCCTGAGGGAGACCCAGTACTTC
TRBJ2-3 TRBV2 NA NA CASSEAQVSTDTQYF TGTGCCAGCAGTGAAGCGCAGGTTAGCACAGATACGCAGTATTTT
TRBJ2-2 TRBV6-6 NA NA CASRRTGELFF TGTGCCAGCAGGAGGACCGGGGAGCTGTTTTTT
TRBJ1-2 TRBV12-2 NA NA CASRFHPFVAGTDYGYTF TGTGCAAGTCGCTTCCACCCTTTCGTGGCAGGGACAGACTATGGCTACACCTTC
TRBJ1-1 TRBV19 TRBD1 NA CASSMDRAPTEAFF TGTGCCAGTAGTATGGACAGGGCCCCCACTGAAGCTTTCTTT
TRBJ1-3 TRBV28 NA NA CASSLLLMGSPGNTIYF TGTGCCAGCAGTCTTCTCCTAATGGGGTCGCCTGGAAACACCATATATTTT
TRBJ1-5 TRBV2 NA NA CASSEAGQHSNQPQHF TGTGCCAGCAGTGAAGCCGGGCAGCATAGCAATCAGCCCCAGCATTTT
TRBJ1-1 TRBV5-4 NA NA CASSLAFGEAFF TGTGCCAGCAGCTTGGCCTTTGGGGAAGCTTTCTTT
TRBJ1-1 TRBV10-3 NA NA CAISDLNTEAFF TGTGCCATCAGTGACCTGAACACTGAAGCTTTCTTT
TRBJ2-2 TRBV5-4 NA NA CASSFLKGTGELFF TGTGCCAGCAGCTTTTTAAAGGGAACCGGGGAGCTGTTTTTT
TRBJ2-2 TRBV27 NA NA CASSKTGELFF TGTGCCAGCAGCAAAACCGGGGAGCTGTTTTTT
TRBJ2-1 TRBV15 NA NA CATSRGGNEQFF TGTGCCACCAGCAGAGGGGGAAATGAGCAGTTCTTC
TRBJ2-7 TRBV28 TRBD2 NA CASSLSGGAYEQYF TGTGCCAGCAGCCTAAGCGGGGGGGCCTACGAGCAGTACTTC
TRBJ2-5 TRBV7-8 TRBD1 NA CASRGQGARETQYF TGTGCCAGCAGAGGACAGGGGGCTAGGGAGACCCAGTACTTC
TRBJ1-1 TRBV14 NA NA CASSPTGGLNTEAFF TGTGCCAGCAGCCCGACTGGGGGCCTGAACACTGAAGCTTTCTTT